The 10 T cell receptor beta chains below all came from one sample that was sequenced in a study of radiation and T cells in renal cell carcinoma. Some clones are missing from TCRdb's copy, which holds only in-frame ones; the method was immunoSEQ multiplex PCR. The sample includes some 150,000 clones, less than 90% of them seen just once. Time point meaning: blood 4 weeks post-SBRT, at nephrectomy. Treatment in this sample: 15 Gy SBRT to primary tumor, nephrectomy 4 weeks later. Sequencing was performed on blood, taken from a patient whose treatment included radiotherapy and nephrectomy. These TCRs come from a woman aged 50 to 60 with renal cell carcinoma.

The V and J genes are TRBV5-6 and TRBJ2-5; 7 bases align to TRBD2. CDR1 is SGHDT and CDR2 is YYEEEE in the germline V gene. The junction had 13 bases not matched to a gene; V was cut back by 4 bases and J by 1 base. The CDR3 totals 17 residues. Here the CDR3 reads CASSPGWRGGGQETQYF. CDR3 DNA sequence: TGTGCCAGCAGCCCCGGATGGCGGGGCGGGGGCCAAGAGACCCAGTACTTC.

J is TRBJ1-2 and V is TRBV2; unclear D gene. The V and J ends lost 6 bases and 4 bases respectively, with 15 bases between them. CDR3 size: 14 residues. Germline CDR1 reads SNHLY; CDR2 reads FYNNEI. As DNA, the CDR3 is TGTGCCAGCAGGGTTGCCGCCGTCGGCTATGGCTACACCTTC. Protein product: CASRVAAVGYGYTF.

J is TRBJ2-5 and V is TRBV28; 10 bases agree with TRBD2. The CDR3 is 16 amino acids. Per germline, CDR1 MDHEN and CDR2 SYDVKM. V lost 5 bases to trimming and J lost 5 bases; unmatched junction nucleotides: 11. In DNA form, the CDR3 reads TGTGCCAGCAGTCCCCTCCAAGCGGGAGGGCCGGAGACCCAGTACTTC. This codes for CASSPLQAGGPETQYF.

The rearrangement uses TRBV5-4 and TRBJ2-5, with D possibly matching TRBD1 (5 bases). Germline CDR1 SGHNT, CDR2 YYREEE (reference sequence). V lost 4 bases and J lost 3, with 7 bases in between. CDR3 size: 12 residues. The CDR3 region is CASSTREETQYF. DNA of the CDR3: TGTGCCAGCAGCACCAGGGAAGAGACCCAGTACTTC. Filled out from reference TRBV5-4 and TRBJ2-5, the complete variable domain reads ETGVTQSPTHLIKTRGQQVTLRCSSQSGHNTVSWYQQALGQGPQFIFQYYREEENGRGNFPPRFSGLQFPNYSSELNVNALELDDSALYLCASSTREETQYFGPGTRLLVL.

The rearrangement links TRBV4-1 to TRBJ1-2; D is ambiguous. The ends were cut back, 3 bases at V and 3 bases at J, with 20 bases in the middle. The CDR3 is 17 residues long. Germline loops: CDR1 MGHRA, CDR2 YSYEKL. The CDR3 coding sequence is TGCGCCAGCAGCCAGAACCCTCGGCAGCCTAGGGACTATGGCTACACCTTC. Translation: CASSQNPRQPRDYGYTF.

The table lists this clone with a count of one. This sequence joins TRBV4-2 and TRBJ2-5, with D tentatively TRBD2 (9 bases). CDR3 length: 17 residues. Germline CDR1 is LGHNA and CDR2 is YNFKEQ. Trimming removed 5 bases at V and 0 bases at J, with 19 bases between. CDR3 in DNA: TGTGCCAGCAGCTTTCAGGGGGCTAGCGGGAACCAAGAGACCCAGTACTTC. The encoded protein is CASSFQGASGNQETQYF.

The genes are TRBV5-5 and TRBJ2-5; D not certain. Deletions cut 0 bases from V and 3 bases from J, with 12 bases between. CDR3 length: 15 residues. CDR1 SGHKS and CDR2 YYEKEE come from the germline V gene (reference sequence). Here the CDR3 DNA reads TGTGCCAGCAGCTTGGTAAGCCTGGAAGAAGAGACCCAGTACTTC. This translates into CASSLVSLEEETQYF. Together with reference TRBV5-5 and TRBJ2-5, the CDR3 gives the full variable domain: DAGVTQSPTHLIKTRGQQVTLRCSPISGHKSVSWYQQVLGQGPQFIFQYYEKEERGRGNFPDRFSARQFPNYSSELNVNALLLGDSALYLCASSLVSLEEETQYFGPGTRLLVL.

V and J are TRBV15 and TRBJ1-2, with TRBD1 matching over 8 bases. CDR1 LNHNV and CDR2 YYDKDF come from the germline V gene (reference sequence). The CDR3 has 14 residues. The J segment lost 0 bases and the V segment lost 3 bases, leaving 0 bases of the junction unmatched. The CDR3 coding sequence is TGTGCCACCAGCAGGGGACAGGCTAACTATGGCTACACCTTC. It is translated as CATSRGQANYGYTF.

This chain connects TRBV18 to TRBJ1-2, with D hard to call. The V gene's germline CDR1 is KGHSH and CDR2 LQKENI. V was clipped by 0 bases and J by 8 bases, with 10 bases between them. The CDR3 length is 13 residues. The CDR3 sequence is CASSPPSGQGYTF. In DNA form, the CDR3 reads TGTGCCAGCTCACCACCGTCCGGTCAGGGCTACACCTTC.

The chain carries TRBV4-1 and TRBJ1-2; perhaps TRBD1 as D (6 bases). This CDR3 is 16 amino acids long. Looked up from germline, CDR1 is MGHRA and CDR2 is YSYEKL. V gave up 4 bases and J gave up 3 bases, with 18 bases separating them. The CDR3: CASSPGGLTTDYGYTF. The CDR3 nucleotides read TGCGCCAGCAGCCCCGGGGGGCTGACGACAGACTATGGCTACACCTTC.